Below are 2 T cell receptor beta chains sequenced from a single sample in a study of T cells expressing NK-cell markers. Following a re-call of the 5' RACE reads, TCRdb has one entry per CDR3 protein and lacks DNA. The sample table sets out fewer than 200,000 distinct CDR3 sequences. Sequenced input: blood T cells: a sorted CD56 or NKG2C T cell subset, CD4+ or CD8+ T cells, or bulk PBMC T cells (not recorded which). These receptors originate from a woman between 18 and 70 years old in good health.

V usage is TRBV7-2 and J usage is TRBJ1-2; without DNA, the TCRdb call of TRBD1 cannot be checked. The CDR3 runs 16 residues. CDR1 SGHTA and CDR2 FQGNSA come from the germline V gene. CDR3 in amino acids: CASSSSRGVGSYGYTF.

The chain couples TRBV10-3 to TRBJ2-2; there is no DNA to check the TCRdb D call of TRBD1. Germline loops: CDR1 ENHRY, CDR2 SYGVKD. This CDR3 comprises 13 residues. Here the CDR3 reads CATNRGQTGELFF.